This TCR beta chain was identified in a study of OX40 agonist ivuxolimab in advanced cancers. Turning to the study itself: Ivuxolimab, an antibody that agonizes OX40 (CD134), was administered to the patients. The study enrolled dose-escalation patients with hepatocellular carcinoma, melanoma, renal cell or head and neck cancer. Study outcomes and limitations: Among patients with partial responses at 0.1-3.0 mg/kg, clonal expansion was among the lowest. Clonal expansion from baseline to week 6 occurred in both CD4+ and CD8+ T cells.

Trimming took off 11 bases at V and 2 bases at J, with 16 bases between the two ends. The germline gives CDR1 MNHEY, CDR2 SMNVEV (reference sequence). CDR3 length: 14 residues. The protocol was immunoSEQ multiplex PCR, while the TCRdb copy is restricted to in-frame clones and leaves out a portion. This sample yields tens of thousands of clones, of which roughly 87% are seen a single time; around 19% belongs to the top ten. Remarks on this clone: Its target is unknown.

This chain joins TRBV27 and TRBJ1-3; no reliable D call. The source material was CD4+ or CD8+ T cells sorted from blood, sampled in a trial of the OX40 agonist ivuxolimab. This TCR derives from an adult with an advanced solid tumor such as melanoma, head and neck, liver or kidney cancer. This chain's CDR3 is CAPPLRPTGNTIYF. The CDR3 region has the DNA TGTGCCCCCCCCCTACGGCCAACTGGAAACACCATATATTTT.